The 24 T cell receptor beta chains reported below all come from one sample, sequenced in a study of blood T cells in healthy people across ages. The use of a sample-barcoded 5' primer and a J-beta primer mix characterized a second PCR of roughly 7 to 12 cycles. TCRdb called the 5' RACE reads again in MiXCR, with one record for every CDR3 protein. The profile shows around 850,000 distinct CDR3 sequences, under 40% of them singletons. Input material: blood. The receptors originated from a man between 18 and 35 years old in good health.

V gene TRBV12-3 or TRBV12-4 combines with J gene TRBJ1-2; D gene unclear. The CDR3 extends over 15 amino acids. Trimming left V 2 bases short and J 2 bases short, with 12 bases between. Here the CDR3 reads CASSLSEADNYGYTF. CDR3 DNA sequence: TGTGCCAGCAGTTTATCGGAAGCAGACAACTATGGCTACACCTTC.

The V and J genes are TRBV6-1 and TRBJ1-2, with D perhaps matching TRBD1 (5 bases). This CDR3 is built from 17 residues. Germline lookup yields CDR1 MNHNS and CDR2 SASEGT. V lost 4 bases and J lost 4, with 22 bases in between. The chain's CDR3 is CASSAPPGRIASYGYTF. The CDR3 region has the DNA TGTGCCAGCAGTGCCCCTCCGGGACGGATAGCTAGCTATGGCTACACCTTC.

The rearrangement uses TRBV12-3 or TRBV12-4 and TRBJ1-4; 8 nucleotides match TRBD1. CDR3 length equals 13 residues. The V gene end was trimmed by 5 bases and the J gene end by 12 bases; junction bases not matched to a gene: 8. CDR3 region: CASSPTGDGQLFF. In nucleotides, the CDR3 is TGTGCCAGCAGTCCGACAGGGGACGGGCAACTGTTTTTT.

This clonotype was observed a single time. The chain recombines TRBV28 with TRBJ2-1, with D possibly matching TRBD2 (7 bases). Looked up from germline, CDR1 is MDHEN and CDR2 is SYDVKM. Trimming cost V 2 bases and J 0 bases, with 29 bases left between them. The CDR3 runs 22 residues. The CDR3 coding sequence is TGTGCCAGCAGTTTACCGCCCTTGGCGGGGGCGTCGACCCCAAGCTCCTACAATGAGCAGTTCTTC. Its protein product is CASSLPPLAGASTPSSYNEQFF.

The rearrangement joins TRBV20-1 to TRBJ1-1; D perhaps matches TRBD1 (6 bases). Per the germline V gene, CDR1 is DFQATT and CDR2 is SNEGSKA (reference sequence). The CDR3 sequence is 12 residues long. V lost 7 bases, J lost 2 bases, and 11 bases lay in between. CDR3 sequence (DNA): TGCAGTGTCACGACAGGTAACACTGAAGCTTTCTTT. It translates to CSVTTGNTEAFF.

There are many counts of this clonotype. The CDR3 bases are TGCGCCAGCAGCCAAGATAGCATTATCTATGGCTACACCTTC. It translates to CASSQDSIIYGYTF. V usage is TRBV4-1 and J usage is TRBJ1-2; D remains ambiguous. Trimming pared 0 bases from V and 4 bases from J, leaving 9 bases between. This CDR3 has 14 residues. CDR1 is MGHRA and CDR2 is YSYEKL in the germline V gene.

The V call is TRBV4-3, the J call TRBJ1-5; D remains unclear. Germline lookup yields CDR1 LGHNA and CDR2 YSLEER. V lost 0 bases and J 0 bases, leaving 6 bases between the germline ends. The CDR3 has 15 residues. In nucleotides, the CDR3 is TGCGCCAGCAGCCAAGAAACGCTTAGCAATCAGCCCCAGCATTTT. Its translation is CASSQETLSNQPQHF.

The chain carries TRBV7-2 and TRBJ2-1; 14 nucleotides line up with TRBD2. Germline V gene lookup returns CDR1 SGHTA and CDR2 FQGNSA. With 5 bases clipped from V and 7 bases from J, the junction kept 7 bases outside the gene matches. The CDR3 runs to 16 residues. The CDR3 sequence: CASSKLTSGGANEQFF. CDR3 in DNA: TGTGCCAGCAGCAAACTGACTAGCGGGGGGGCGAATGAGCAGTTCTTC.

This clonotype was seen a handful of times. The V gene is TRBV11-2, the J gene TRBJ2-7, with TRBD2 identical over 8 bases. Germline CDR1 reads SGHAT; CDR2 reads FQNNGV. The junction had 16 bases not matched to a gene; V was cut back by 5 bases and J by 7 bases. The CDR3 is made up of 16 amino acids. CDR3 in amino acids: CASSQDLKRGSREQYF. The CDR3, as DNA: TGTGCCAGCAGCCAAGATCTAAAGCGGGGGTCTCGGGAGCAGTACTTC.

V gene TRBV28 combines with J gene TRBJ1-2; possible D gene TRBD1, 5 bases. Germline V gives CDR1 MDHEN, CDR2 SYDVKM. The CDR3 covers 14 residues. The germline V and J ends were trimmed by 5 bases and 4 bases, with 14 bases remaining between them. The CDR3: CASSPRDGFYGYTF. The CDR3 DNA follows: TGTGCCAGCAGTCCCCGGGACGGATTCTATGGCTACACCTTC.

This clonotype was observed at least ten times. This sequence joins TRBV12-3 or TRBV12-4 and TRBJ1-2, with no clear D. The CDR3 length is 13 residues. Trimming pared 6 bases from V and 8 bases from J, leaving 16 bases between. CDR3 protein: CASSPNRAQGYTF. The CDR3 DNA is TGTGCCAGCAGCCCAAACCGGGCCCAAGGCTACACCTTC.

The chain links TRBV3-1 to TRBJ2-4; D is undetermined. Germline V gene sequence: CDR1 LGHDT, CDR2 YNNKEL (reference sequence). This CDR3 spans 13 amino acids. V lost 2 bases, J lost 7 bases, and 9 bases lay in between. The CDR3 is CASSQNVGNIQYF. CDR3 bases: TGTGCCAGCAGCCAAAATGTGGGGAACATTCAGTACTTC.

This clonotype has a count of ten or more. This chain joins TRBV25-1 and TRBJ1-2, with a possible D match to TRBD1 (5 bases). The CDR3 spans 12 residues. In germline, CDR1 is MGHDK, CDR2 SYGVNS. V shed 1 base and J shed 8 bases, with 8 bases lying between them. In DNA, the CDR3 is TGTGCCAGCAGTGAATTGGGGCACGGCTACACCTTC. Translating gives CASSELGHGYTF.

This CDR3 reads CSARSRGVYNEQFF. In nucleotides, the CDR3 is TGCAGTGCTAGATCTCGGGGCGTCTACAATGAGCAGTTCTTC. The gene calls are TRBV20-1 and TRBJ2-1; D tentatively fits TRBD1 or TRBD2 (5 bases each). CDR3 length: 14 residues. V gave up 2 bases and J gave up 3 bases, with 11 bases separating them. Germline CDR1 is DFQATT and CDR2 is SNEGSKA (reference sequence).

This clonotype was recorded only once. The CDR3 sequence is CASSLAGAVNQPQHF. The CDR3 DNA reads as TGTGCCAGCAGTCTCGCGGGGGCGGTTAATCAGCCCCAGCATTTT. This chain connects TRBV12-3 or TRBV12-4 to TRBJ1-5; possibly TRBD1 for D (6 bases). Between the trimmed V and J ends, which lost 5 bases and 4 bases, there was a span of 15 bases. The CDR3 contains 15 residues.

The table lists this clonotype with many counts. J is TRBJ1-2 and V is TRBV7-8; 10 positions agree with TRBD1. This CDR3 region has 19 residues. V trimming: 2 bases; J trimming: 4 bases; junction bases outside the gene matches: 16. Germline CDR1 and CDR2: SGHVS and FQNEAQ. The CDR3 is CASSLRDGLGTGEGYGYTF. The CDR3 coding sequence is TGTGCCAGCAGCTTAAGGGATGGACTCGGGACAGGGGAAGGCTATGGCTACACCTTC. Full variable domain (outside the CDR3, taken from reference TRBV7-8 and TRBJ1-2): GAGVSQSPRYKVAKRGQDVALRCDPISGHVSLFWYQQALGQGPEFLTYFQNEAQLDKSGLPSDRFFAERPEGSVSTLKIQRTQQEDSAVYLCASSLRDGLGTGEGYGYTFGSGTRLTVV.

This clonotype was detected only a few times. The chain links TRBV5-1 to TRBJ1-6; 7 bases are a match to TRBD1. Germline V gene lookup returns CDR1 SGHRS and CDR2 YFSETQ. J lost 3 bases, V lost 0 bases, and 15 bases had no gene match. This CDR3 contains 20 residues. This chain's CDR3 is CASSLVNRQGGALYNSPLHF. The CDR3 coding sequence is TGCGCCAGCAGCTTGGTCAACAGACAGGGAGGAGCCCTCTATAATTCACCCCTCCACTTT.

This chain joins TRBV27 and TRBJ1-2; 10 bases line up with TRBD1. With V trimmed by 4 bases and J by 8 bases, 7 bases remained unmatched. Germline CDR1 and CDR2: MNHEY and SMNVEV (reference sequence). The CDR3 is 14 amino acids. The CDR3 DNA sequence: TGTGCCAGCAGTTCTGGGACAGGGGTGGAGGGCTACACCTTC. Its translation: CASSSGTGVEGYTF.

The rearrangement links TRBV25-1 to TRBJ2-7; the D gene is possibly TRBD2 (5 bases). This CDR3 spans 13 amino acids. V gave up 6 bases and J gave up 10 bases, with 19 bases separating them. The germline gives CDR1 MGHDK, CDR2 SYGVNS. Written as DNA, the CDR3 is TGTGCCAGCAGCGGTGGGGAAGCGCGGGCCCAGTACTTC. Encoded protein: CASSGGEARAQYF.

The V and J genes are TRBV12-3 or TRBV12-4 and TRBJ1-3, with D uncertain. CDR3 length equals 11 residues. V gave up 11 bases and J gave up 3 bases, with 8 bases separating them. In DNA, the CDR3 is TGTGCCGTCCCCGGTGGAAACACCATATATTTT. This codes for CAVPGGNTIYF.

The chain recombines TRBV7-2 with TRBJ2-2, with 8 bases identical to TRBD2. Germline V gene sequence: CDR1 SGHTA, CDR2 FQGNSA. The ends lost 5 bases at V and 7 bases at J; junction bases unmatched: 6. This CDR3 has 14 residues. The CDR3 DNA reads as TGTGCCAGCAGCCCTGGACTAGCCAGCGGGGAGCTGTTTTTT. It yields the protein CASSPGLASGELFF.

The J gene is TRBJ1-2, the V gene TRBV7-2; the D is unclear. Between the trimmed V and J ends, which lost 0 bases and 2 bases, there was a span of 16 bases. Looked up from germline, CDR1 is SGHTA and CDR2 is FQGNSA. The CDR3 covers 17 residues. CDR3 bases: TGTGCCAGCAGCTTAGCGCGCGAAGGTCCGACCAACTATGGCTACACCTTC. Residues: CASSLAREGPTNYGYTF.

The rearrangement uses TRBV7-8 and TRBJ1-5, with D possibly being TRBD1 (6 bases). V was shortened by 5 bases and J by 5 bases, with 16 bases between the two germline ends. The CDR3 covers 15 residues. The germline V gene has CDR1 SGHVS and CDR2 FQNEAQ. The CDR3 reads CASSVTGTRYQPQHF. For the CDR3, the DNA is TGTGCCAGCAGCGTAACAGGGACTCGGTATCAGCCCCAGCATTTT.

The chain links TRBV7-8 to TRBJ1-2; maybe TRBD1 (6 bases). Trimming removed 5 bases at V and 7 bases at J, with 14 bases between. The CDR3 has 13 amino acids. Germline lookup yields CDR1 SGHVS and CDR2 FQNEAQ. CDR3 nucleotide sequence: TGTGCCAGCAGCGATCGGACAGTGTGTGGCTACACCTTC. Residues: CASSDRTVCGYTF.